What follows are 10 T cell receptor beta chains derived from one specimen sequenced in a study of blood T cell repertoires in COVID-19. Assay used: immunoSEQ multiplex PCR; TCRdb lists only in-frame clones, some missing. The sample lists about 16,000 clones, roughly nine tenths seen once, with approximately 25% in the top ten. The source material was peripheral blood. These receptors originate from a man aged 55 to 70 with acute or convalescent COVID-19.

The rearrangement joins TRBV5-1 to TRBJ2-1; the match to TRBD2 covers 7 bases. V lost 4 bases, J lost 6 bases, and 10 bases stayed unmatched. This CDR3 spans 15 amino acids. The germline gives CDR1 SGHRS, CDR2 YFSETQ. The CDR3 is CASSLVMTSSNEQFF. The CDR3 DNA reads as TGCGCCAGCAGCCTTGTCATGACTAGCAGCAATGAGCAGTTCTTC. Combining the CDR3 with reference TRBV5-1 and TRBJ2-1 gives the whole variable domain KAGVTQTPRYLIKTRGQQVTLSCSPISGHRSVSWYQQTPGQGLQFLFEYFSETQRNKGNFPGRFSGRQFSNSRSEMNVSTLELGDSALYLCASSLVMTSSNEQFFGPGTRLTVL.

The chain employs TRBV2 and TRBJ1-2; D gene unclear. The CDR3 has 14 amino acids. Germline loops: CDR1 SNHLY, CDR2 FYNNEI. V lost 2 bases and J 5 bases, leaving 12 bases between the germline ends. In DNA, the CDR3 is TGTGCCAGCAGTGAAAGCCGGAGGGCATATGGCTACACCTTC. Its protein is CASSESRRAYGYTF.

The chain links TRBV11-2 to TRBJ2-1; the match to TRBD2 covers 15 bases. The V gene end was trimmed by 5 bases and the J gene end by 1 base; junction bases not matched to a gene: 9. Germline CDR1 SGHAT, CDR2 FQNNGV. This CDR3 spans 19 amino acids. The CDR3 loop reads CASSREGLAGGRSYNEQFF. The DNA of the CDR3 is TGTGCCAGCAGCCGGGAGGGACTAGCGGGAGGTAGGTCCTACAATGAGCAGTTCTTC. Full variable domain (rest looked up from reference TRBV11-2 and TRBJ2-1): EAGVAQSPRYKIIEKRQSVAFWCNPISGHATLYWYQQILGQGPKLLIQFQNNGVVDDSQLPKDRFSAERLKGVDSTLKIQPAKLEDSAVYLCASSREGLAGGRSYNEQFFGPGTRLTVL.

The V and J genes are TRBV4-2 and TRBJ2-1; perhaps TRBD2 as D (6 bases). Trimming pared 1 base from V and 5 bases from J, leaving 9 bases between. CDR1 and CDR2 from the germline V gene are LGHNA and YNFKEQ. The CDR3 covers 14 residues. Here the CDR3 reads CASSQVGGNNEQFF. The CDR3 nucleotides are TGTGCCAGCAGCCAAGTCGGCGGGAACAATGAGCAGTTCTTC.

The chain joins TRBV3-1 (or the pseudogene TRBV3-2) to TRBJ2-1, with D unclear. In germline, CDR1 is LGHDT, CDR2 YNNKEL (reference sequence). The CDR3 extends over 15 amino acids. V lost 4 bases and J lost 4, with 14 bases in between. As DNA, the CDR3 is TGTGCCAGCAGCCGCCCGGGTCTGTCTTACAATGAGCAGTTCTTC. Translated: CASSRPGLSYNEQFF.

CDR3: CASRNGQKDGYTF. CDR3 in DNA: TGTGCCAGCAGAAACGGACAGAAGGATGGCTACACCTTC. The chain is built from TRBV6-5 and TRBJ1-2; maybe TRBD1 (6 bases). CDR1 and CDR2 (germline): MNHEY, SVGAGI. V shed 6 bases and J shed 6 bases, with 14 bases lying between them. This CDR3 is 13 amino acids long.

The V call is TRBV3-1 (or the pseudogene TRBV3-2), the J call TRBJ2-1, with 12 bases matching TRBD2. Germline V gives CDR1 LGHDT, CDR2 YNNKEL (reference sequence). Trimming removed 0 bases from V and 8 bases from J; junction bases left unmatched: 5. There are 16 residues in the CDR3. CDR3 in DNA: TGTGCCAGCAGCCAAGAGGCTAGCGGGGGGGCGGATGAGCAGTTCTTC. As protein: CASSQEASGGADEQFF.

The J gene is TRBJ1-2, the V gene TRBV6-5; D ambiguous. V shed 7 bases and J shed 5 bases, with 8 bases lying between them. Germline assignment: CDR1 MNHEY and CDR2 SVGAGI. This CDR3 contains 11 residues. The CDR3 region has the DNA TGTGCCAGCACCCGGGGATATGGCTACACCTTC. It specifies CASTRGYGYTF.

This sequence joins TRBV19 and TRBJ2-7, with D possibly matching TRBD2 (6 bases). From germline, CDR1 is LNHDA and CDR2 SQIVND (reference sequence). V was trimmed by 7 bases and J by 4 bases, leaving 17 bases between them. This CDR3 has 14 residues. CDR3 sequence (DNA): TGTGCCAGTAAGGGCGGGGCCTGGCCTTACGAGCAGTACTTC. Its protein product is CASKGGAWPYEQYF.

V is TRBV11-2 and J is TRBJ2-7, with TRBD2 as a possible D gene (6 bases). The CDR3 loop spans 15 amino acids. CDR1 and CDR2 from the germline V gene are SGHAT and FQNNGV. V lost 1 base, J lost 1 base, and 11 bases lay in between. The CDR3 here is CASSLVRGPSYEQYF. CDR3 nucleotides: TGTGCCAGCAGCTTAGTGCGGGGTCCATCCTACGAGCAGTACTTC.